This TCR beta chain was retrieved from a study of shared clonotypes between healthy human individuals. Sequencing was performed with immunoSEQ multiplex PCR; in TCRdb, only in-frame clones are kept and a portion is missing. The table includes about 2 million clones, roughly 96% detected once. J was trimmed by 5 bases and V by 8 bases; bases with no gene match: 8. The CDR3 spans 15 residues. Germline V gene sequence: CDR1 MNHEY, CDR2 SVGAGI. The sample consisted of naive CD4+ T cells sorted from blood. Subset meaning: CD45RA+ positively selected. The TCR comes from a man aged 18 to 30 in good health. The chain joins TRBV6-5 to TRBJ1-4, with 10 bases matching TRBD1. This CDR3 reads CASRRGTGANEKLFF. CDR3 in DNA: TGTGCCAGCCGAAGGGGGACAGGGGCCAATGAAAAACTGTTTTTT.